The clone carrying this TCR beta chain was counted at least ten times. Its antigen is not known. Germline loops: CDR1 SQVTM, CDR2 ANQGSEA. The ends were cut back, 3 bases at V and 2 bases at J, with 16 bases in the middle. The CDR3 is 15 amino acids. This sample was taken from a study of early T cells in non-severe SARS-CoV-2 infection. Study context: Chains were unpaired, as sequencing was done on bulk RNA from unsorted whole blood. Findings and limits, study-wide: There was a bias toward anti-spike CD8 responses in VDJdb matching, which missed private and CD4 specificities.

Unique molecular identifiers were affixed to single, distinct cDNA molecules. TCRdb re-called the 5' RACE reads with MiXCR, one entry per CDR3 protein. Among roughly 80,000 distinct CDR3 sequences listed, about 14% were seen once. The TCR originated in an adult who was a healthcare worker with PCR-confirmed SARS-CoV-2 infection or an uninfected control (not recorded which). The V call is TRBV29-1, the J call TRBJ1-2; D is undetermined. The sequencing input was whole blood. CDR3 bases: TGCAGCGTTGATGATCAGGCTAATATAAACTATGGCTACACCTTC. Amino acid sequence: CSVDDQANINYGYTF.